What follows are 29 T cell receptor beta chains derived from one specimen sequenced in a study of T-cell reconstitution after alpha-beta-depleted transplantation in children. It was with unique molecular identifiers that the TCRbeta library was prepared. TCRdb re-called the PCR reads with MiXCR, one entry per CDR3 protein. The sample contains fewer than 350,000 distinct CDR3 sequences, 9.5% to 13% of which appear only once. The specimen was PBMCs, collected before TCRalphabeta/CD19-depleted stem cell transplant. The source of these receptors is a boy under two years old with acute myeloid leukemia, due to receive a stem cell transplant.

This clonotype was observed a handful of times. V and J are TRBV12-3 or TRBV12-4 and TRBJ1-6, with D perhaps matching TRBD1 (6 bases). Deletions cut 2 bases from V and 10 bases from J, with 15 bases between. CDR3 length: 15 amino acids. The CDR3 coding sequence is TGTGCCAGCAGTTTATGGGGCAGGGGTCACTCACCCCTCCACTTT. Its protein is CASSLWGRGHSPLHF.

At least ten counts were recorded for this clonotype. The chain joins TRBV18 to TRBJ2-7; D is perhaps TRBD2 (6 bases). The CDR3 has 15 residues. V was pared by 6 bases and J by 3 bases, with 18 bases between. Germline lookup yields CDR1 KGHSH and CDR2 LQKENI. The chain's CDR3 is CASSLGLGLYYEQYF. The DNA of the CDR3 is TGTGCCAGCTCCCTCGGACTGGGACTCTACTACGAGCAGTACTTC. The variable domain in full, completed from reference TRBV18 and TRBJ2-7, reads NAGVMQNPRHLVRRRGQEARLRCSPMKGHSHVYWYRQLPEEGLKFMVYLQKENIIDESGMPKERFSAEFPKEGPSILRIQQVVRGDSAAYFCASSLGLGLYYEQYFGPGTRLTVT.

This clonotype showed up many times. The chain recombines TRBV28 with TRBJ2-3; D remains ambiguous. V dropped 6 bases and J dropped 6 bases, with 13 bases sitting between them. The germline gives CDR1 MDHEN, CDR2 SYDVKM. This CDR3 is 13 amino acids long. CDR3 protein: CASSKKLTDTQYF. In nucleotides, the CDR3 is TGTGCCAGCAGCAAGAAACTGACGGATACGCAGTATTTT.

This clonotype has at least ten counts. The chain employs TRBV5-1 and TRBJ1-1; D ambiguous. V gave up 4 bases and J gave up 1 base, with 23 bases separating them. This CDR3 spans 18 amino acids. Germline CDR1 and CDR2: SGHRS and YFSETQ. CDR3 amino acids: CASSRFLSLRLGNTEAFF. The CDR3, as DNA: TGCGCCAGCAGCCGATTCCTTAGTCTACGATTGGGGAACACTGAAGCTTTCTTT.

This clonotype has a count of ten or more. This rearrangement joins TRBV10-3 to TRBJ2-3; 8 nucleotides align to TRBD1. Germline loops: CDR1 ENHRY, CDR2 SYGVKD. This CDR3 has 15 amino acids. Germline trimming cut 5 bases from V and 0 bases from J; bases unmatched to any gene: 4. This CDR3 is CAISTDRGSTDTQYF. CDR3 DNA sequence: TGTGCCATCAGTACTGACAGGGGAAGCACAGATACGCAGTATTTT.

This clonotype was recorded many times. The chain employs TRBV7-8 and TRBJ2-3; D call uncertain. From germline, CDR1 is SGHVS and CDR2 FQNEAQ. Trimming took off 7 bases at V and 4 bases at J, with 18 bases between the two ends. The CDR3 is 15 residues long. The CDR3 DNA reads as TGTGCCAGCACCCCTTGGGGTCCGGGCTCAGATACGCAGTATTTT. Its protein is CASTPWGPGSDTQYF.

This clonotype was counted ten times or more. The chain links TRBV28 to TRBJ2-2, with 11 positions matching TRBD2. V trimming: 6 bases; J trimming: 6 bases; junction bases outside the gene matches: 9. The CDR3 runs to 16 residues. Germline V lookup: CDR1 MDHEN, CDR2 SYDVKM. The CDR3 region has the DNA TGTGCCAGCAGCCGAAGACTAGCGGGGAAAGCCGGGGAGCTGTTTTTT. This encodes CASSRRLAGKAGELFF.

The genes are TRBV7-3 and TRBJ2-2; D is unclear. Germline assignment: CDR1 SGHTA and CDR2 FQGTGA. Deletions cut 5 bases from V and 6 bases from J, with 10 bases between. The CDR3 totals 13 residues. DNA for the CDR3: TGTGCCAGCAGCCCCGTCGCGGCCGGGGAGCTGTTTTTT. It translates to CASSPVAAGELFF.

This clonotype was picked up one time. This sequence may be a read error, since a much larger clone differs from it by one base. The chain recombines TRBV5-1 with TRBJ2-3; 8 nucleotides line up with TRBD2. V shed 2 bases, J shed 4 bases, and the junction held 9 bases outside the gene matches. The V gene's germline CDR1 is SGHRS and CDR2 YFSETQ. The CDR3 totals 16 residues. The CDR3 nucleotides are TGCGCCAGCAGCTTAGCTAGCGGGCCTAACTCAGATACGCAGTATTTT. Its translation is CASSLASGPNSDTQYF.

This clonotype has ten or more counts. The V call is TRBV20-1, the J call TRBJ2-1; no reliable D call. CDR1 DFQATT and CDR2 SNEGSKA come from the germline V gene (reference sequence). This CDR3 is 15 amino acids long. The germline V and J ends were trimmed by 0 bases and 1 base, with 10 bases remaining between them. Here the CDR3 reads CSARDRWLSYNEQFF. DNA of the CDR3: TGCAGTGCTAGAGATAGGTGGCTTTCCTACAATGAGCAGTTCTTC.

This clonotype was detected ten times or more. The rearrangement links TRBV29-1 to TRBJ2-5; D not resolved. V shed 7 bases and J shed 1 base, with 16 bases lying between them. This CDR3 region has 14 residues. In germline, CDR1 is SQVTM, CDR2 ANQGSEA. The CDR3 is CSAFPPRAQETQYF. The DNA of the CDR3 is TGCAGCGCCTTCCCCCCCAGAGCCCAAGAGACCCAGTACTTC.

Ten or more counts support this clonotype. The chain joins TRBV7-3 to TRBJ2-1; no clear D. Germline lookup yields CDR1 SGHTA and CDR2 FQGTGA. This CDR3 spans 13 amino acids. V lost 5 bases to trimming and J lost 4 bases, with 9 bases between them. The CDR3 loop reads CASSVGEYNEQFF. Here the CDR3 DNA reads TGTGCCAGCAGCGTCGGAGAGTACAATGAGCAGTTCTTC.

This clonotype has at least ten counts. The CDR3 sequence: CASSITGGDEQFF. CDR3 DNA: TGCGCCAGCAGCATAACAGGGGGGGATGAGCAGTTCTTC. The chain couples TRBV5-1 to TRBJ2-1; the D gene is possibly TRBD1 (8 bases). The CDR3 extends over 13 amino acids. Germline V CDR1 and CDR2: SGHRS, YFSETQ. Trimming stripped 4 bases from V and 8 bases from J, with 13 bases between.

This clonotype appeared many times. The chain joins TRBV4-2 to TRBJ2-1; D remains unclear. Germline V gene lookup returns CDR1 LGHNA and CDR2 YNFKEQ. V dropped 0 bases and J dropped 2 bases, with 8 bases sitting between them. The CDR3 runs 15 residues. The CDR3 sequence: CASSQEGGAYNEQFF. CDR3 nucleotides: TGTGCCAGCAGCCAAGAGGGCGGCGCCTACAATGAGCAGTTCTTC.

The genes are TRBV6-1 and TRBJ2-7; 8 bases are a match to TRBD2. Germline V gives CDR1 MNHNS, CDR2 SASEGT. This CDR3 is built from 13 residues. With V trimmed by 10 bases and J by 0 bases, 5 bases remained unmatched. CDR3 residues: CAILAGTSYEQYF. CDR3 bases: TGTGCCATTTTAGCGGGGACCTCCTACGAGCAGTACTTC.

A single count supports this clonotype. This chain links TRBV28 with TRBJ2-7, with D maybe TRBD2 (5 bases). The CDR3 length is 14 residues. Per germline, CDR1 MDHEN and CDR2 SYDVKM. The V end lost 6 bases, the J end lost 5 bases, and 17 bases lay between the germline ends. The CDR3 region is CASRRAAARNEQYF. The CDR3 coding sequence is TGTGCCAGCAGGAGGGCGGCCGCCAGGAACGAGCAGTACTTC.

This clonotype was recorded at least ten times. The chain joins TRBV5-1 to TRBJ2-2; maybe TRBD1 (5 bases). V lost 4 bases and J 0 bases, leaving 10 bases between the germline ends. The CDR3 spans 15 residues. CDR1 is SGHRS, CDR2 YFSETQ, per germline. CDR3 loop: CASSDQGPNTGELFF. The CDR3 DNA reads TGCGCCAGCAGCGACCAGGGTCCGAACACCGGGGAGCTGTTTTTT.

Many counts were recorded for this clonotype. The chain employs TRBV7-2 and TRBJ2-7, with D maybe TRBD2 (5 bases). Trimming removed 4 bases from V and 3 bases from J, with 16 bases in between. Germline assignment: CDR1 SGHTA and CDR2 FQGNSA. The CDR3 sequence is 15 residues long. CDR3 bases: TGTGCCAGCAGCTCAAATCGGGGAAGCGGCTACGAGCAGTACTTC. This encodes CASSSNRGSGYEQYF.

The table lists this clonotype with many counts. J is TRBJ2-4 and V is TRBV12-3 or TRBV12-4; no definite D call. Trimming shortened V by 3 bases and J by 1 base, and 7 bases separated the two germline ends. The CDR3 sequence is 14 residues long. The CDR3 loop is CASSFLGAKNIQYF. For the CDR3, the DNA is TGTGCCAGCAGTTTCCTGGGCGCCAAAAACATTCAGTACTTC.

With respect to this clonotype: This may stem from a read error, because a much larger clone lies one nucleotide away. The V gene is TRBV19, the J gene TRBJ2-3, with 8 bases that match TRBD2. Germline V lookup: CDR1 LNHDA, CDR2 SQIVND (reference sequence). Trimming cost V 7 bases and J 0 bases; bases outside gene matches: 6. The CDR3 is made up of 15 amino acids. The CDR3 is CASTIKRGSTDTQYF. The CDR3 bases are TGTGCCAGTACGATCAAGCGGGGGAGCACAGATACGCAGTATTTT. The variable domain in full, completed from reference TRBV19 and TRBJ2-3, reads DGGITQSPKYLFRKEGQNVTLSCEQNLNHDAMYWYRQDPGQGLRLIYYSQIVNDFQKGDIAEGYSVSREKKESFPLTVTSAQKNPTAFYLCASTIKRGSTDTQYFGPGTRLTVL.

This clonotype was observed at least ten times. The chain links TRBV7-2 to TRBJ2-3, with 10 bases aligning to TRBD1. The V gene end was trimmed by 3 bases and the J gene end by 6 bases; junction bases not matched to a gene: 9. The CDR3 loop spans 16 amino acids. Germline CDR1 is SGHTA and CDR2 is FQGNSA. CDR3 region: CASSFRQGARLDTQYF. The CDR3, as DNA: TGTGCCAGCAGCTTTAGACAGGGGGCGAGACTCGATACGCAGTATTTT.

The CDR3 DNA is TGCAGTGCTTCAGGGCTCGGACAGCCCCAGCATTTT. Translating it yields CSASGLGQPQHF. The chain links TRBV20-1 to TRBJ1-5; D might be TRBD1 (5 bases). The CDR3 runs to 12 residues. Germline CDR1 is DFQATT and CDR2 is SNEGSKA (reference sequence). V shed 5 bases and J shed 7 bases, with 12 bases lying between them.

There are many counts of this clonotype. This chain connects TRBV7-2 to TRBJ2-2; 9 nucleotides line up with TRBD2. This CDR3 is 16 amino acids long. V was pared by 5 bases and J by 0 bases, with 4 bases of the junction left unmatched. Germline lookup yields CDR1 SGHTA and CDR2 FQGNSA. This CDR3 reads CASSARGGANTGELFF. CDR3 DNA: TGTGCCAGCAGCGCCCGCGGGGGGGCGAACACCGGGGAGCTGTTTTTT.

This clonotype was detected ten times or more. The V and J genes are TRBV28 and TRBJ1-5, with no clear D. Germline-derived CDR1 and CDR2 are MDHEN and SYDVKM. The CDR3 is 16 amino acids. V was trimmed by 0 bases and J by 0 bases, leaving 9 bases between them. The CDR3 region is CASSLWLSHSNQPQHF. The CDR3 coding sequence is TGTGCCAGCAGTTTATGGCTCAGTCATAGCAATCAGCCCCAGCATTTT.

The sample holds many counts of this clonotype. J is TRBJ2-1 and V is TRBV3-1; no clear D. Germline lookup yields CDR1 LGHDT and CDR2 YNNKEL (reference sequence). The V end was cut by 0 bases, the J end by 0 bases, with 6 bases between. The CDR3 loop spans 15 amino acids. CDR3 sequence reads: CASSQEEYSYNEQFF. The CDR3, as DNA: TGTGCCAGCAGCCAAGAGGAGTACTCCTACAATGAGCAGTTCTTC.

This clonotype was counted many times. The chain recombines TRBV28 with TRBJ1-5; possibly TRBD1 for D (6 bases). The CDR3 has 14 amino acids. The V gene lost 3 bases and the J gene lost 6 bases, with 12 bases spanning the gap. Per germline, CDR1 MDHEN and CDR2 SYDVKM. The CDR3 here is CASSFGGRGQPQHF. In DNA, the CDR3 is TGTGCCAGCAGTTTCGGAGGCAGGGGTCAGCCCCAGCATTTT.

This clonotype was detected ten times or more. The rearrangement uses TRBV29-1 and TRBJ1-2; D is unresolved. CDR3 length: 12 amino acids. The V gene lost 3 bases and the J gene lost 2 bases, with 7 bases spanning the gap. Germline values: CDR1 SQVTM, CDR2 ANQGSEA. The CDR3 loop reads CSVEIENYGYTF. CDR3 DNA: TGCAGCGTTGAGATAGAGAACTATGGCTACACCTTC.

This clonotype was seen ten or more times. J is TRBJ2-5 and V is TRBV2; D may match TRBD1 or TRBD2 (5 bases each). The V gene's germline CDR1 is SNHLY and CDR2 FYNNEI. Between the trimmed V and J ends, which lost 4 bases and 0 bases, there was a span of 9 bases. The CDR3 spans 14 residues. This CDR3 reads CASSGDLYQETQYF. The DNA of the CDR3 is TGTGCCAGCAGTGGGGACCTGTACCAAGAGACCCAGTACTTC.

At least ten counts were recorded for this clonotype. The CDR3 DNA reads as TGCAGCGTTGTCCGACAGGGTCGGGTCACCGAGCAGTACTTC. Protein: CSVVRQGRVTEQYF. The chain joins TRBV29-1 to TRBJ2-7; 7 bases are shared with TRBD1. Germline V gives CDR1 SQVTM, CDR2 ANQGSEA. The CDR3 has 14 residues. J lost 6 bases, V lost 4 bases, and 12 bases had no gene match.